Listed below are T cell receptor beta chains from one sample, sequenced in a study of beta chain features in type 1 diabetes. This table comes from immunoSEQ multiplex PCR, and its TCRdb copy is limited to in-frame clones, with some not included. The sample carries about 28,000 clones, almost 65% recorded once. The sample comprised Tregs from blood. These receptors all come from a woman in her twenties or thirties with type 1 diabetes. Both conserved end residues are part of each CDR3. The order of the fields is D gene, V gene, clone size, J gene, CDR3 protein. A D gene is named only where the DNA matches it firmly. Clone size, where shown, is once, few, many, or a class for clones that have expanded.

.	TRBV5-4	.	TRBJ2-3	CASSLAFSLRDTDTQYF
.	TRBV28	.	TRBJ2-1	CASSLRHRGGEQFF
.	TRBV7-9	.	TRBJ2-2	CASSFSRGTGELFF
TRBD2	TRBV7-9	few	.	CASSLAVTSGRLNEQYF
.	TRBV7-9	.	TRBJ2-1	CASSENYYNEQFF
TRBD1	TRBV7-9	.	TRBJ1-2	CASSPYDGTGVDGYTF
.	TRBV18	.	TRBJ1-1	CASSPPAVRAFF
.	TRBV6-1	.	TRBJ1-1	CASSSGTEAFF
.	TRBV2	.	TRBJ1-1	CASSQRGARGTEAFF
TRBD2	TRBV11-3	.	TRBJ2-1	CASSLGLAGGLRYNEQFF
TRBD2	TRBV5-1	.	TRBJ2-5	CASSFILAGDLETQYF
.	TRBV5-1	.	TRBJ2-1	CASSLWGGASSYNEQFF
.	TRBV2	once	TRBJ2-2	CASRGDTGELFF
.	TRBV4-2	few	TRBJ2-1	CASSRGVHEQFF
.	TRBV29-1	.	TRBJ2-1	CSVDRSSYNEQFF
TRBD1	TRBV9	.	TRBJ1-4	CASSPSLGTGNGEKLFF
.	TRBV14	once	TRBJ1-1	CASSQERGWTEAFF
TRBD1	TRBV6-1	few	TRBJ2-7	CASSKAATGASYEQYF
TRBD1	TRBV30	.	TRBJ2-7	CALSTGLHEQYF
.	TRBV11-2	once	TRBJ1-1	CASSLGQSLEAFF
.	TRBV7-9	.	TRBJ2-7	CASSFSGSYEQYF
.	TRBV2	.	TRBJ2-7	CASSRSAAIYEQYF
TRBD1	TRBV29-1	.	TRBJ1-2	CSVRQGMDNYGYTF
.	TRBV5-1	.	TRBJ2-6	CASSTGLLSGANVLTF
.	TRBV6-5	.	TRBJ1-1	CASSYSTSNTEAFF
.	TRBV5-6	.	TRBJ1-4	CASSPGLANEKLFF
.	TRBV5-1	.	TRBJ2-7	CASSLDGQWVREQYF